The text below deals with one T cell receptor (beta chain). The antigen is unknown. The sample originates from a study of cytomegalovirus exposure and HLA in healthy donors. Study-level points and caveats: Several V segments, TRBV6-2 and TRBV6-3 among them, could not be told apart and were dropped.

This CDR3 is 13 amino acids long. The germline V gene has CDR1 MNHNS and CDR2 SASEGT. The ends were cut back, 5 bases at V and 6 bases at J, with 13 bases in the middle. The PCR used 60 Vbeta and 13 Jbeta primers. Clones were sequenced by immunoSEQ multiplex PCR, and TCRdb holds only the in-frame ones, with some missing. Among about 110,000 clones, about four fifths were seen once, and the ten largest hold roughly 20%. The sequence derives from a young man in good health and CMV-seropositive. J is TRBJ1-2 and V is TRBV6-1, with D perhaps matching TRBD1 (5 bases). Source material: PBMCs. The CDR3 spells CASSPKTEDGYTF. CDR3 DNA sequence: TGTGCCAGCAGTCCCAAGACAGAGGATGGCTACACCTTC.